Described below is a single T cell receptor (beta chain) sequence and its context. The target antigen is unknown. 13 Jbeta primers and 60 Vbeta primers were used for the PCR. The assay was immunoSEQ multiplex PCR, and TCRdb's table has in-frame clones only and misses some. Among around 150,000 clones listed, 75% to 90% were seen once. The sample is drawn from a study of cytomegalovirus exposure and HLA in healthy donors. Study-wide results and caveats: Donors were assumed by presence/absence analyses to have roughly uniform sequencing depth.

This clonotype was obtained from a male donor in good health and CMV-seropositive. The source material was PBMCs.

The DNA for the CDR3 is TGTGCCACCAGCAGGGTTAGCGAGCCCTACAATGAGCAGTTCTTC. This translates into CATSRVSEPYNEQFF. The gene calls are TRBV15 and TRBJ2-1; perhaps TRBD2 as D (5 bases). The germline V and J ends were trimmed by 3 bases and 2 bases, with 11 bases remaining between them. Germline assignment: CDR1 LNHNV and CDR2 YYDKDF (reference sequence). The CDR3 is made up of 15 amino acids.